This TCR beta chain derives from a study of glioma-infiltrating T cells (dated by TCRdb to about 2016). Study-wide context: The study sequenced TCR alpha- and beta-chain repertoires from glioma tissue, from non-neoplastic brain tissue and from matched peripheral blood mononuclear cells. To gauge divergence between tissue and blood T-cell populations, every tissue-infiltrating repertoire was compared against the peripheral blood repertoire from the same patient. Three low-grade glioma patients, fewer than 10 primary glioblastoma patients and three non-glioma patients contributing non-neoplastic brain tissue were included in the paired cohort. General study outcomes and caveats: VJ-independent divergence between tissue and blood was found to be below expectation in non-neoplastic patients but above expectation in all gliomas, particularly low-grade gliomas. Tissue and blood shared very few CDR3 sequences, a result attributed to high CDR3 diversity and limited sampling. The group comparisons were based on small numbers of patients: three non-neoplastic, three low-grade glioma and roughly eight glioblastoma patients.

TCR alpha and beta CDR3 regions were amplified with the iRepertoire nested amplicon-rescue multiplex PCR (arm-PCR) platform from RNA. For one-step reverse transcription and amplification, about 90-400 ng of tissue mRNA or PBMC total RNA was used as input. Following bead purification, Illumina adapters were added through a secondary multiplex PCR, and the libraries were then gel-purified between 200 and 400 bp. The libraries contained internal 6-nucleotide barcodes that were used for demultiplexing. Sequencing of the libraries was done on an Illumina MiSeq using 2x220 or 2x250 nucleotide paired-end reads. In the paper's pipeline: Paired reads were merged using FLASH 1.2.11 and were aligned to the GRCh37 human genome using BWA-MEM, after which TRA and TRB reads were extracted. For V and J assignment, an IMGT-derived reference of cassette sequences and CDR3 motifs that included pseudogenes was used. Reads were translated in three frames, and productive CDR3s were defined by a C…FGXG motif without stop codons. Unique combinations of V-J cassette pair and CDR3 amino acid sequence were defined as clonotypes. Reads were filtered by Hamming distance, thresholded by each sample's sequence error rate in mapped regions. TCRdb handled the public reads itself, with Q25 trimming in fastp and clone calling in MiXCR, and kept productive beta chains. Each CDR3 protein appears once, grouped with its most common genes and DNA. V and J calls and clone size were set by TCRdb, not the authors. The sample table contains fewer than 200,000 distinct CDR3 sequences; only one count was recorded for around 40% of them. The biggest ten clones account for roughly 5.2% of the sample.

Counted from cysteine to phenylalanine, this CDR3 has 13 amino acids. The CDR3 DNA has 39 bases and is translated from base 1. V ends up 4 bases short and J 5 bases short, with an unmatched junction base count of 5. Per the germline V gene, SGHTA is the CDR1 and FQGNSA is the CDR2. Comments on this clonotype: Its target antigen remains unknown. The input lacks base qualities; no much larger clone sits a single base away.

Sequences were obtained from glioma tissue, nonneoplastic brain tissue, or PBMCs (not recorded which). The TCR originated in a human donor with low-grade glioma or glioblastoma, undergoing nonglioma brain surgery, or in good health (not recorded which). The sequence links TRBV7-2 to TRBJ2-7; the central 7 bases match TRBD2. The DNA sequence is as follows: TGTGCCAGCAGCTCCGGACTAGGGGACGAGCAGTACTTC. It translates as CASSSGLGDEQYF.